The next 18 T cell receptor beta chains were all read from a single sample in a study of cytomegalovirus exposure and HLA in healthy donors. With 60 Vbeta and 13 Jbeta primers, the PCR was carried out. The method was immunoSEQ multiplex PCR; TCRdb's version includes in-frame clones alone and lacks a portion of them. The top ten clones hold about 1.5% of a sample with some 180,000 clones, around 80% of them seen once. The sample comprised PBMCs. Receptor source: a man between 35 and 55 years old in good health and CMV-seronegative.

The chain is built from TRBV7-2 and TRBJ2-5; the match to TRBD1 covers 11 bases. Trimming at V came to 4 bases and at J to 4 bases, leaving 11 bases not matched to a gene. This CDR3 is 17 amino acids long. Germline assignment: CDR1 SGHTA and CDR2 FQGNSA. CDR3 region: CASSSGRDRGRGETQYF. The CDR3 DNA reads TGTGCCAGCAGCTCGGGCCGGGACAGGGGGAGGGGAGAGACCCAGTACTTC.

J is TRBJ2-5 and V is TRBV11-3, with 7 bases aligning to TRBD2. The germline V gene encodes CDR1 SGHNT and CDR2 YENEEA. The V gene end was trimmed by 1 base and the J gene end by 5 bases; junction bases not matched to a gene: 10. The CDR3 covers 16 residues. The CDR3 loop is CASSLGFQTSRETQYF. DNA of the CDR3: TGTGCCAGCAGCTTAGGCTTCCAGACTAGCCGGGAGACCCAGTACTTC.

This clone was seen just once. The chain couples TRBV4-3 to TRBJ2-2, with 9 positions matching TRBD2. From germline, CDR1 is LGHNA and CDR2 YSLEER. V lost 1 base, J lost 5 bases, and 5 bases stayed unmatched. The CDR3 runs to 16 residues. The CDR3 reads CASSQARGGTTGELFF. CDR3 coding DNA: TGCGCCAGCAGCCAAGCGCGGGGGGGTACGACCGGGGAGCTGTTTTTT.

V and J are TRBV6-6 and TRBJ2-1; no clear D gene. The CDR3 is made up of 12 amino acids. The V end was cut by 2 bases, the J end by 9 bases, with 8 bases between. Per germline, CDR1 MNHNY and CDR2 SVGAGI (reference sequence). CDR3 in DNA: TGTGCCAGCAGTTACGCGGTGGGTGAGCAGTTCTTC. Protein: CASSYAVGEQFF.

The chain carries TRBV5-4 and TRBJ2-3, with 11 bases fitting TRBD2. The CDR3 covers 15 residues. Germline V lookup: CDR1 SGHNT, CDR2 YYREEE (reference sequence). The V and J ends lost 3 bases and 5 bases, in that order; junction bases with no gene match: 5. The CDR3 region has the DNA TGTGCCAGCAGCTGGGGTGGGACTAGCGGAGATACGCAGTATTTT. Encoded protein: CASSWGGTSGDTQYF.

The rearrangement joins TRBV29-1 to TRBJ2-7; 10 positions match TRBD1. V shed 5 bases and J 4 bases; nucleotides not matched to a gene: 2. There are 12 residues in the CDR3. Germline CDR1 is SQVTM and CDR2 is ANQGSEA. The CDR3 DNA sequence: TGCAGCGTTTTGGGACAGGGGTACGAGCAGTACTTC. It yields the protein CSVLGQGYEQYF.

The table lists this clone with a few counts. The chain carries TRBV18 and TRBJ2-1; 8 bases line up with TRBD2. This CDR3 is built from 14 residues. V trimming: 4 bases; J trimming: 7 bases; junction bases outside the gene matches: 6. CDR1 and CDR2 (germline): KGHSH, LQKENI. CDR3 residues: CASSRSGSNNEQFF. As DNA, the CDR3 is TGTGCCAGCTCACGCAGCGGGAGTAATAATGAGCAGTTCTTC.

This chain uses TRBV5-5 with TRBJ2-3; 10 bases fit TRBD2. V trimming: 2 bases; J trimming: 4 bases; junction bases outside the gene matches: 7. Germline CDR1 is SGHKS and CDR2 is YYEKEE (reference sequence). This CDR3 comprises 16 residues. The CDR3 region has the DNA TGTGCCAGCAGCTTTCCGCTAGCGGGGGTTTCAGATACGCAGTATTTT. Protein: CASSFPLAGVSDTQYF.

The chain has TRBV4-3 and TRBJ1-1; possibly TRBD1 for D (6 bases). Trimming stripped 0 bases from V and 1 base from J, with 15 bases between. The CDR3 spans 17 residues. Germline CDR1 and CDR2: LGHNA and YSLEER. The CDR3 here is CASSQDSTGSGNTEAFF. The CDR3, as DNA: TGCGCCAGCAGCCAAGATTCAACAGGGAGTGGGAACACTGAAGCTTTCTTT.

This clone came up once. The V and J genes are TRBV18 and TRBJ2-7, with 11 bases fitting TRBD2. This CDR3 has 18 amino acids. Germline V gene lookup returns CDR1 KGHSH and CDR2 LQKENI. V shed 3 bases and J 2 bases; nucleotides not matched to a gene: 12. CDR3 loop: CASSPYDRLAGKAYEQYF. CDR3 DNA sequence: TGTGCCAGCTCACCGTACGACAGACTAGCGGGGAAAGCCTACGAGCAGTACTTC.

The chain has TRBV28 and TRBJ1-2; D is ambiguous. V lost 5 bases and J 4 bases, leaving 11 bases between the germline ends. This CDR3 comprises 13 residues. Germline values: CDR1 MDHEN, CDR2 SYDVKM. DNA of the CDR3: TGTGCCAGCAGTGAACGAGGCGTCTATGGCTACACCTTC. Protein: CASSERGVYGYTF.

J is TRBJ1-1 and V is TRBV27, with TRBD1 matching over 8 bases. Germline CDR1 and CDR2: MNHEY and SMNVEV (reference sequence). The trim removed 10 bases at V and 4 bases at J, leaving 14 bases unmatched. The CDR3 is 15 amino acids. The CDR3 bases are TGTGCCACCGGAAGTCGACAGGGGCGTTTCACTGAAGCTTTCTTT. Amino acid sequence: CATGSRQGRFTEAFF.

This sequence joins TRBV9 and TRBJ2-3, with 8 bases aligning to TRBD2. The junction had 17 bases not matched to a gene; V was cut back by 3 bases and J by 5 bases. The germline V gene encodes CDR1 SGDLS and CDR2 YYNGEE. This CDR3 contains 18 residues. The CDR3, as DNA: TGTGCCAGCAGCGCTCGCGCTGGACCAGCGGGAGCGGTAGATACGCAGTATTTT. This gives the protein CASSARAGPAGAVDTQYF. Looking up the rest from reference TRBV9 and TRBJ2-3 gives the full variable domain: DSGVTQTPKHLITATGQRVTLRCSPRSGDLSVYWYQQSLDQGLQFLIQYYNGEERAKGNILERFSAQQFPDLHSELNLSSLELGDSALYFCASSARAGPAGAVDTQYFGPGTRLTVL.

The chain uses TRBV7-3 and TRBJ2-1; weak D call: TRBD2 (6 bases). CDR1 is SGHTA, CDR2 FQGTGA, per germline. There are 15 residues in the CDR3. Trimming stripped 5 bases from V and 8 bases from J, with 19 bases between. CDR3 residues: CASSVSSRGGDEQFF. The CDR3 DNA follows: TGTGCCAGCAGCGTCAGTTCTCGGGGAGGTGATGAGCAGTTCTTC.

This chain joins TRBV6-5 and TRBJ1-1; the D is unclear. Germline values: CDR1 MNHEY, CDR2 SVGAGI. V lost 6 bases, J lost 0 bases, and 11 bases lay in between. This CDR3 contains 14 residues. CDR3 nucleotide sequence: TGTGCCAGCAGCCCCCAAAAAATGAACACTGAAGCTTTCTTT. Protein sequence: CASSPQKMNTEAFF.

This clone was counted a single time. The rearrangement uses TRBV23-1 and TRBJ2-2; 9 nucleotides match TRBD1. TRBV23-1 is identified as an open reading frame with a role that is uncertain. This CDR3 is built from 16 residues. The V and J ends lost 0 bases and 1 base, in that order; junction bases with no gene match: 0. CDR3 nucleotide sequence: TGCGCCAGCAGTCAATCGGGACAGGGGAACACCGGGGAGCTGTTTTTT. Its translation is CASSQSGQGNTGELFF.

Written as DNA, the CDR3 is TGCAGCGCCTTGACAGGGAATGAGCAGTTCTTC. Its protein product is CSALTGNEQFF. The rearrangement joins TRBV29-1 to TRBJ2-1, with 7 bases fitting TRBD1. The CDR3 spans 11 residues. Germline trimming cut 7 bases from V and 7 bases from J; bases unmatched to any gene: 4. Germline CDR1 and CDR2: SQVTM and ANQGSEA.

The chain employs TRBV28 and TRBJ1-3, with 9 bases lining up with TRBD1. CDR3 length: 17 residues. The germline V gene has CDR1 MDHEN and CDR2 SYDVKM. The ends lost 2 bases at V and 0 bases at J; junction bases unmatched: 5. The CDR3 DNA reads TGTGCCAGCAGTTTAGTCTCGGACAGGGGCTCTGGAAACACCATATATTTT. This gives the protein CASSLVSDRGSGNTIYF.